One sample yielded the 27 T cell receptor beta chains listed below, sequenced in a study of radiotherapy plus CTLA-4 blockade in lung cancer. Sequencing was performed with immunoSEQ multiplex PCR; in TCRdb, only in-frame clones are kept and a portion is missing. The top ten hold around 8% of the sample, which has tens of thousands of clones, roughly four fifths seen once. Material: peripheral blood, obtained from a patient treated with radiotherapy plus ipilimumab. Receptors were obtained from a human donor with non-small cell lung cancer who had stable disease on radiotherapy plus ipilimumab.

The gene calls are TRBV19 and TRBJ2-2, with D uncertain. Trimming cost V 1 base and J 0 bases, with 9 bases left between them. This CDR3 is 16 amino acids long. In germline, CDR1 is LNHDA, CDR2 SQIVND (reference sequence). CDR3 sequence: CASSIGPNPNTGELFF. In DNA form, the CDR3 reads TGTGCCAGTAGTATAGGGCCAAACCCGAACACCGGGGAGCTGTTTTTT.

V and J are TRBV5-1 and TRBJ2-1, with D maybe TRBD2 (6 bases). V was shortened by 4 bases and J by 0 bases, with 8 bases between the two germline ends. The CDR3 sequence is 14 residues long. The germline V gene encodes CDR1 SGHRS and CDR2 YFSETQ. CDR3: CASSPGGSYNEQFF. The CDR3 DNA is TGCGCCAGCAGCCCCGGGGGCTCCTACAATGAGCAGTTCTTC.

In its sample, this clone was seen a few times. The chain uses TRBV7-2 and TRBJ1-1; D not resolved. V dropped 2 bases and J dropped 5 bases, with 12 bases sitting between them. Looked up from germline, CDR1 is SGHTA and CDR2 is FQGNSA. The CDR3 totals 14 residues. The chain's CDR3 is CASSLKMRTTEAFF. CDR3 nucleotide sequence: TGTGCCAGCAGCTTAAAAATGCGGACGACTGAAGCTTTCTTT.

The rearrangement joins TRBV13 to TRBJ2-7; 12 bases fit TRBD2. Germline CDR1 and CDR2: PRHDT and FYEKMQ (reference sequence). The CDR3 is made up of 15 amino acids. V shed 1 base and J 6 bases; nucleotides not matched to a gene: 4. The CDR3 DNA reads TGTGCCAGCAGCTTAGATCGGACTAGCGGGGTCGAGCAGTACTTC. As protein: CASSLDRTSGVEQYF.

This clone was picked up a small number of times. The gene calls are TRBV6-4 and TRBJ2-3; 8 nucleotides match TRBD2. The CDR3 covers 16 residues. The germline CDR1 and CDR2 sequences are MRHNA and SNTAGT. J lost 2 bases, V lost 0 bases, and 4 bases had no gene match. The CDR3 loop is CASSDSGGGNTDTQYF. The CDR3, as DNA: TGTGCCAGCAGTGACTCCGGCGGGGGGAACACAGATACGCAGTATTTT.

The chain recombines TRBV6-6 with TRBJ2-3, with D possibly matching TRBD1 (5 bases). Germline assignment: CDR1 MNHNY and CDR2 SVGAGI (reference sequence). The CDR3 has 14 amino acids. Trimming took off 8 bases at V and 4 bases at J, with 16 bases between the two ends. For the CDR3, the DNA is TGTGCCAGCCGACCACGTAGGGGTCCAGATACGCAGTATTTT. Protein sequence: CASRPRRGPDTQYF.

Turning to this clone: A read error may account for a junction end that differs from germline. J is TRBJ1-1 and V is TRBV5-4; possible D gene TRBD1, 5 bases. CDR1 SGHNT and CDR2 YYREEE come from the germline V gene (reference sequence). This CDR3 has 13 residues. CDR3 protein: CASRNRRNTGAFF. The CDR3 DNA sequence: TGTGCCAGCAGGAACAGGAGGAACACTGGAGCTTTCTTT. The variable domain in full, completed from reference TRBV5-4 and TRBJ1-1, reads ETGVTQSPTHLIKTRGQQVTLRCSSQSGHNTVSWYQQALGQGPQFIFQYYREEENGRGNFPPRFSGLQFPNYSSELNVNALELDDSALYLCASRNRRNTGAFFGQGTRLTVV.

The J gene is TRBJ2-1, the V gene TRBV4-3, with D uncertain. Germline V gene sequence: CDR1 LGHNA, CDR2 YSLEER. The CDR3 consists of 16 residues. Trimming pared 0 bases from V and 4 bases from J, leaving 13 bases between. The CDR3 DNA follows: TGCGCCAGCAGCCAAGAATCCACCGGGCTATACAATGAGCAGTTCTTC. Translating gives CASSQESTGLYNEQFF.

The J gene is TRBJ2-1, the V gene TRBV7-9, with TRBD2 matching over 11 bases. V gave up 1 base and J gave up 9 bases; unmatched junction bases: 5. CDR1 is SEHNR, CDR2 FQNEAQ, per germline (reference sequence). This CDR3 contains 15 residues. CDR3 in DNA: TGTGCCAGCAGCTTAGGTAGCGGGGGGGCCGGTGAGCAGTTCTTC. Protein product: CASSLGSGGAGEQFF. Full variable domain (remainder filled in from reference TRBV7-9 and TRBJ2-1): DTGVSQNPRHKITKRGQNVTFRCDPISEHNRLYWYRQTLGQGPEFLTYFQNEAQLEKSRLLSDRFSAERPKGSFSTLEIQRTEQGDSAMYLCASSLGSGGAGEQFFGPGTRLTVL.

The rearrangement uses TRBV7-2 and TRBJ1-6; D unclear. Trimming took 6 bases from V and 3 from J, leaving 9 bases between them. The length of the CDR3 is 14 residues. Germline V gene sequence: CDR1 SGHTA, CDR2 FQGNSA. The DNA for the CDR3 is TGTGCCAGCAGTCTCAGGAGCTATAATTCACCCCTCCACTTT. Amino acids: CASSLRSYNSPLHF.

V gene TRBV7-8 combines with J gene TRBJ1-5; 8 positions agree with TRBD1. V lost 5 bases, J lost 6 bases, and 18 bases stayed unmatched. The CDR3 consists of 18 residues. In germline, CDR1 is SGHVS, CDR2 FQNEAQ. The CDR3 coding sequence is TGTGCCAGCAGCCTATTCATGCTGGCGACAGGGGTGTTTCAGCCCCAGCATTTT. It specifies CASSLFMLATGVFQPQHF.

This clone was observed once. This chain links TRBV28 with TRBJ1-6; a possible D gene is TRBD1 (6 bases). This CDR3 spans 15 amino acids. The V gene's germline CDR1 is MDHEN and CDR2 SYDVKM. Trimming took 8 bases from V and 6 from J, leaving 17 bases between them. The CDR3 protein is CASGSGGALNSPLHF. The CDR3 nucleotides read TGTGCCAGCGGCTCGGGGGGGGCGCTTAATTCACCCCTCCACTTT.

This clone was seen a handful of times. CDR3 amino acids: CASSRQGATYEQYF. As DNA, the CDR3 is TGTGCCAGCAGCCGACAGGGGGCGACCTACGAGCAGTACTTC. The chain joins TRBV11-3 to TRBJ2-7; 10 bases fit TRBD1. Germline values: CDR1 SGHNT, CDR2 YENEEA. This CDR3 is built from 14 residues. V trimming: 5 bases; J trimming: 2 bases; junction bases outside the gene matches: 3.

In this sample, this clone turned up once. CDR3 sequence: CASSFPQGNTEAFF. The DNA for the CDR3 is TGTGCCAGCAGCTTCCCTCAGGGGAACACTGAAGCTTTCTTT. J is TRBJ1-1 and V is TRBV5-4, with D possibly matching TRBD1 (5 bases). The length of the CDR3 is 14 residues. V shed 2 bases and J shed 1 base, with 9 bases lying between them. Germline V gene lookup returns CDR1 SGHNT and CDR2 YYREEE (reference sequence).

J is TRBJ2-3 and V is TRBV28, with D possibly TRBD2 on 5 matching bases. Trimming shortened V by 5 bases and J by 1 base, and 10 bases separated the two germline ends. The CDR3 sequence is 14 residues long. Per germline, CDR1 MDHEN and CDR2 SYDVKM. The DNA of the CDR3 is TGTGCCAGCAGTCGCGGGCTCCGCACAGATACGCAGTATTTT. Its protein is CASSRGLRTDTQYF.

This rearrangement joins TRBV28 to TRBJ2-7; tentative D call: TRBD1 (5 bases). The CDR3 has 13 amino acids. The germline CDR1 and CDR2 sequences are MDHEN and SYDVKM. Trimming stripped 3 bases from V and 2 bases from J, with 8 bases between. CDR3 protein: CASSLSGPYEQYV. In nucleotides, the CDR3 is TGTGCCAGCAGTTTGTCAGGGCCCTACGAGCAGTACGTC.

The chain uses TRBV15 and TRBJ2-1, with D hard to call. Trimming took 3 bases from V and 9 from J, leaving 6 bases between them. This CDR3 is built from 11 residues. CDR1 is LNHNV, CDR2 YYDKDF, per germline (reference sequence). The CDR3 here is CATSRGFEQFF. In DNA form, the CDR3 reads TGTGCCACCAGCAGGGGGTTTGAGCAGTTCTTC.

The table lists this clone with a count of one. The chain uses TRBV4-3 and TRBJ1-2, with D unclear. Trimming took 0 bases from V and 4 from J, leaving 6 bases between them. CDR1 and CDR2 from the germline V gene are LGHNA and YSLEER. The CDR3 loop spans 13 amino acids. CDR3 sequence reads: CASSQDRIYGYTF. Here the CDR3 DNA reads TGCGCCAGCAGCCAAGATCGAATCTATGGCTACACCTTC.

The rearrangement joins TRBV28 to TRBJ1-1; 7 bases fit TRBD1. J was trimmed by 5 bases and V by 4 bases; bases with no gene match: 13. Germline CDR1 and CDR2: MDHEN and SYDVKM. There are 16 residues in the CDR3. CDR3 sequence reads: CASSSIVRQGATEAFF. The DNA of the CDR3 is TGTGCCAGCAGTTCCATCGTCCGACAGGGAGCGACTGAAGCTTTCTTT.

In regard to this clone: An end of the junction differs from the germline gene, which may be a read error. J is TRBJ2-1 and V is TRBV7-7, with TRBD1 matching over 8 bases. Germline values: CDR1 SSHAT, CDR2 FNYEAQ (reference sequence). This CDR3 has 15 residues. CDR3 sequence (DNA): TGTGCCAGCAGTTTAGGACAGGGTAGCGCGAAAGTGCAGTTCTTC. It encodes CASSLGQGSAKVQFF.

The chain joins TRBV7-9 to TRBJ1-1, with D possibly matching TRBD1 (6 bases). The ends were cut back, 3 bases at V and 1 base at J, with 12 bases in the middle. The CDR3 totals 15 residues. CDR1 is SEHNR and CDR2 is FQNEAQ in the germline V gene (reference sequence). The CDR3 DNA follows: TGTGCCAGCAGCTTGACAGGCAAACCGAACACTGAAGCTTTCTTT. Protein product: CASSLTGKPNTEAFF.

The V gene is TRBV9, the J gene TRBJ1-3; D gene ambiguous. The CDR3 covers 16 residues. In germline, CDR1 is SGDLS, CDR2 YYNGEE. V lost 3 bases, J lost 4 bases, and 17 bases lay in between. For the CDR3, the DNA is TGTGCCAGCAGCGCGTATGATGGGGTAAGAGGAAACACCATATATTTT. This codes for CASSAYDGVRGNTIYF.

V gene TRBV27 combines with J gene TRBJ1-5, with no clear D. Germline values: CDR1 MNHEY, CDR2 SMNVEV (reference sequence). The CDR3 totals 17 residues. Deletions cut 7 bases from V and 1 base from J, with 20 bases between. This CDR3 reads CASTNLRGGVSNQPQHF. The CDR3 DNA sequence: TGTGCCAGCACTAACCTCCGAGGTGGTGTAAGCAATCAGCCCCAGCATTTT.

This clone was observed a few times. The chain uses TRBV19 and TRBJ2-7, with D tentatively TRBD2 (6 bases). CDR3 length: 15 amino acids. Germline loops: CDR1 LNHDA, CDR2 SQIVND (reference sequence). The V end was cut by 6 bases, the J end by 4 bases, with 19 bases between. CDR3 in DNA: TGTGCCAGTAGACCTCGGGACTCCAACCTTTACGAGCAGTACTTC. Protein: CASRPRDSNLYEQYF.

V gene TRBV29-1 combines with J gene TRBJ1-5; TRBD1 aligns across 10 bases. Germline-derived CDR1 and CDR2 are SQVTM and ANQGSEA. V shed 3 bases, J shed 6 bases, and the junction held 2 bases outside the gene matches. The CDR3 is 13 residues long. CDR3 sequence: CSVETGGGQPQHF. As DNA, the CDR3 is TGCAGCGTTGAGACAGGGGGCGGTCAGCCCCAGCATTTT.

The rearrangement joins TRBV5-4 to TRBJ2-5, with 8 bases matching TRBD1. Germline trimming cut 4 bases from V and 4 bases from J; bases unmatched to any gene: 3. The germline V gene has CDR1 SGHNT and CDR2 YYREEE (reference sequence). The CDR3 has 13 residues. CDR3 nucleotides: TGTGCCAGCAGCGCCACAGGGGGAGAGACCCAGTACTTC. This encodes CASSATGGETQYF.

The CDR3 loop is CASSAIRGGTQYF. In nucleotides, the CDR3 is TGTGCCAGCAGTGCGATTAGGGGGGGGACGCAGTATTTT. The rearrangement uses TRBV6-5 and TRBJ2-3; D is perhaps TRBD2 (7 bases). Germline V CDR1 and CDR2: MNHEY, SVGAGI. This CDR3 region has 13 residues. V gave up 5 bases and J gave up 9 bases, with 15 bases separating them.